The 4 T cell receptor beta chains below all came from one sample that was sequenced in a study of blood T cell repertoires in COVID-19. TCRdb's copy holds only in-frame clones and misses some; the assay was immunoSEQ multiplex PCR. The sample has roughly 210,000 clones; around 87% are singletons. The material sequenced was PBMCs or T cells enriched from blood (not recorded which). These receptors came from a man aged 25 to 45 in a cohort exposed to, infected with or recovered from COVID-19 (not recorded which).

The rearrangement links TRBV18 to TRBJ2-7; 10 nucleotides match TRBD2. This CDR3 is 15 amino acids long. Germline CDR1 and CDR2: KGHSH and LQKENI. V lost 0 bases to trimming and J lost 6 bases; unmatched junction nucleotides: 5. CDR3 nucleotides: TGTGCCAGCTCACCACCGTCGGGACTAGCGCTCGAGCAGTACTTC. Amino acids: CASSPPSGLALEQYF.

This sequence joins TRBV6-5 and TRBJ1-3; possibly TRBD1 for D (5 bases). The V end lost 5 bases, the J end lost 2 bases, and 13 bases lay between the germline ends. Germline CDR1 reads MNHEY; CDR2 reads SVGAGI. CDR3 length: 15 residues. The CDR3 DNA is TGTGCCAGCAGTAGGTCAGGGTCGCCTGGAAACACCATATATTTT. Amino acid sequence: CASSRSGSPGNTIYF.

V is TRBV4-1 and J is TRBJ2-7, with 7 bases aligning to TRBD1. J was trimmed by 3 bases and V by 4 bases; bases with no gene match: 6. The CDR3 loop spans 14 amino acids. From germline, CDR1 is MGHRA and CDR2 YSYEKL. CDR3 in amino acids: CASSLQDRVYEQYF. CDR3 DNA: TGCGCCAGCAGCCTCCAAGACAGGGTCTACGAGCAGTACTTC.

This clone has a single count. This sequence joins TRBV28 and TRBJ2-2, with 7 bases fitting TRBD1. Germline CDR1 reads MDHEN; CDR2 reads SYDVKM. V lost 2 bases to trimming and J lost 5 bases; unmatched junction nucleotides: 5. The CDR3 runs to 15 residues. CDR3 amino acids: CASSLGTALTGELFF. DNA of the CDR3: TGTGCCAGCAGTTTAGGGACAGCCTTAACCGGGGAGCTGTTTTTT.